This T cell receptor (beta chain) is drawn from a study of PD-1 blockade in classical Hodgkin lymphoma. Autologous stem cell transplantation was followed by relapse in every patient, and brentuximab vedotin exposure varied. Progressive disease, partial response or complete response was each patient's best response. Measured with immunoSEQ multiplex PCR; TCRdb has only the in-frame clones, and not every one. The sample comprises roughly 60,000 clones, around 89% of which are singletons, and around 5.4% rests with the top ten. With V trimmed by 6 bases and J by 0 bases, 11 bases remained unmatched. CDR3 length equals 18 residues. The germline gives CDR1 MNHEY, CDR2 SMNVEV (reference sequence).

This material consisted of peripheral blood mononuclear cells (PBMCs), taken before the second cycle of nivolumab. V usage is TRBV27 and J usage is TRBJ2-6, with 7 bases that match TRBD1. The sequence was obtained from a human donor with classical Hodgkin lymphoma. The CDR3 region is CASSQGTARFSGANVLTF. DNA of the CDR3: TGTGCCAGCAGCCAGGGGACAGCCCGATTCTCTGGGGCCAACGTCCTGACTTTC.